This T cell receptor (beta chain) was found in a study of blood T cell repertoires in COVID-19. Background on the study: Italy, Spain and the United States were the sources of the convalescent and acute COVID-19 samples. PBMCs, B-cell-depleted T cells, or T cells provided the cDNA or gDNA that made up the material.

Between the trimmed V and J ends, which lost 1 base and 3 bases, there was a span of 9 bases. CDR1 is SGHTA and CDR2 is FQGTGA in the germline V gene. This CDR3 region has 15 residues. Assay used: immunoSEQ multiplex PCR; TCRdb lists only in-frame clones, some missing. The table has some 150,000 clones, roughly nine tenths seen once. The sample comprised peripheral blood. The sequence was obtained from a woman aged 70-85 years with acute or convalescent COVID-19. The chain uses TRBV7-3 and TRBJ2-2, with TRBD1 as a possible D gene (5 bases). The CDR3, as DNA: TGTGCCAGCAGCTTAAGACCGACAGACACCGGGGAGCTGTTTTTT. Translating gives CASSLRPTDTGELFF.